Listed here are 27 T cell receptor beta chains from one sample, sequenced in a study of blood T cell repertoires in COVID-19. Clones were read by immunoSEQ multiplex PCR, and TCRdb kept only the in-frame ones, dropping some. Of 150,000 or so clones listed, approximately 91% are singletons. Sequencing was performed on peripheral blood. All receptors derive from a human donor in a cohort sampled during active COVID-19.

In DNA form, the CDR3 reads TGTGCCAGCTCACCCGGGACAGGGGAGTTCTTC. Its translation: CASSPGTGEFF. The chain uses TRBV18 and TRBJ2-1, with 10 bases lining up with TRBD1. Losses at the gene ends were 3 bases for V and 14 bases for J; bases not matched to a gene: 1. CDR1 is KGHSH, CDR2 LQKENI, per germline. This CDR3 has 11 amino acids. Variable domain in full (rest from reference TRBV18 and TRBJ2-1): NAGVMQNPRHLVRRRGQEARLRCSPMKGHSHVYWYRQLPEEGLKFMVYLQKENIIDESGMPKERFSAEFPKEGPSILRIQQVVRGDSAAYFCASSPGTGEFFGPGTRLTVL.

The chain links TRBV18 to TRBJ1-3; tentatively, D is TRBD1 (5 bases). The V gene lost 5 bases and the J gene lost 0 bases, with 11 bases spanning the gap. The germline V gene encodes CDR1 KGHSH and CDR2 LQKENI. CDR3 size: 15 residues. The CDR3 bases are TGTGCCAGCTCAGAGACAGTGAGCTCTGGAAACACCATATATTTT. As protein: CASSETVSSGNTIYF.

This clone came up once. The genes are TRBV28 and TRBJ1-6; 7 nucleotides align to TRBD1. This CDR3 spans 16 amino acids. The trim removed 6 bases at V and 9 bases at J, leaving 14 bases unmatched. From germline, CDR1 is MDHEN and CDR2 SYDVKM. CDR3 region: CASSSDRAGYGSPLHF. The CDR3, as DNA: TGTGCCAGCAGCTCCGACAGGGCTGGATATGGTTCACCCCTCCACTTT.

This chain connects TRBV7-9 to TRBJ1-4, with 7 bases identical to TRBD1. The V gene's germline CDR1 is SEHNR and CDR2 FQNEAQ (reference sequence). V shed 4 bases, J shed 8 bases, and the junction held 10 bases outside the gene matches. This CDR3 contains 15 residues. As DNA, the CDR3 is TGTGCCAGCAGCTACCAGGGGGAGGAGGGAGAAAAACTGTTTTTT. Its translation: CASSYQGEEGEKLFF. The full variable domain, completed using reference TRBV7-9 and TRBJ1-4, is DTGVSQNPRHKITKRGQNVTFRCDPISEHNRLYWYRQTLGQGPEFLTYFQNEAQLEKSRLLSDRFSAERPKGSFSTLEIQRTEQGDSAMYLCASSYQGEEGEKLFFGSGTQLSVL.

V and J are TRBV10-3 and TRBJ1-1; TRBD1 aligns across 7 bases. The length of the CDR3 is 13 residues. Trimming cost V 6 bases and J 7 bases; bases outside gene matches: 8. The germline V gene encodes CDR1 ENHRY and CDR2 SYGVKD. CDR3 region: CAIRLGTDLEAFF. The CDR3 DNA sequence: TGTGCCATCAGATTGGGGACAGACCTTGAAGCTTTCTTT.

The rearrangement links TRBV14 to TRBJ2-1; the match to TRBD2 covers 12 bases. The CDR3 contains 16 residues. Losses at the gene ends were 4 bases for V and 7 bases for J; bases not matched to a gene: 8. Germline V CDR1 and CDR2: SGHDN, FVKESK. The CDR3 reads CASSLSSGRAKNEQFF. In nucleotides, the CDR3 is TGTGCCAGCAGCCTATCTAGCGGGAGGGCCAAGAATGAGCAGTTCTTC.

CDR3 in amino acids: CASSLEYSGGGYEQFF. In DNA form, the CDR3 reads TGTGCCAGCAGCTTAGAGTACAGCGGGGGGGGCTATGAGCAGTTCTTC. The chain links TRBV11-2 to TRBJ2-1; 10 positions agree with TRBD2. Germline V gene sequence: CDR1 SGHAT, CDR2 FQNNGV. This CDR3 has 16 amino acids. V gave up 0 bases and J gave up 8 bases; unmatched junction bases: 7.

CDR3 coding DNA: TGTGCCAGCAGCCAGGGTTCAGATACGCAGTATTTT. It encodes CASSQGSDTQYF. The chain uses TRBV7-3 and TRBJ2-3, with D maybe TRBD1 (5 bases). The CDR3 consists of 12 residues. The germline CDR1 and CDR2 sequences are SGHTA and FQGTGA. With 5 bases removed from V and 4 bases from J, the gap between germline ends came to 7 bases.

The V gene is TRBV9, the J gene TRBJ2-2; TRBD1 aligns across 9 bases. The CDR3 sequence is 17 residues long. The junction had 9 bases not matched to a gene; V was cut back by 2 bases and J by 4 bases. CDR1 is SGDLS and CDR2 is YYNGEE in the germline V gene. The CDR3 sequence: CASSVDRGGHGTGELFF. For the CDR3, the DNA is TGTGCCAGCAGCGTGGACAGGGGAGGTCATGGCACCGGGGAGCTGTTTTTT.

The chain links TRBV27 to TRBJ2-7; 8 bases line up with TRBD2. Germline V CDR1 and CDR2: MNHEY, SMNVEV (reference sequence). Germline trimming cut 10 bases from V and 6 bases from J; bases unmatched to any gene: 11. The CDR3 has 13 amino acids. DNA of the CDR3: TGTGCCACCCGAAGGAGCGGGGGTGGCGAGCAGTACTTC. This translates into CATRRSGGGEQYF.

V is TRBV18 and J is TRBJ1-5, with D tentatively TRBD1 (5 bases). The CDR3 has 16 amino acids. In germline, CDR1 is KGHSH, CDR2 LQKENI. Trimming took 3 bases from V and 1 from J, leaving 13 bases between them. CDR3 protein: CASSPTAGSSNQPQHF. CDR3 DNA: TGTGCCAGCTCACCGACTGCAGGGTCCAGCAATCAGCCCCAGCATTTT.

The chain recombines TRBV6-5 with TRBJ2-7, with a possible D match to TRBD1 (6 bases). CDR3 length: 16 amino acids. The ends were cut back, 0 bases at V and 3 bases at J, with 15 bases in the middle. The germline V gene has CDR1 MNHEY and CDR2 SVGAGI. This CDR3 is CASSYSRGTLLYEQYF. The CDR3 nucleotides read TGTGCCAGCAGTTACTCGAGGGGGACACTACTCTACGAGCAGTACTTC.

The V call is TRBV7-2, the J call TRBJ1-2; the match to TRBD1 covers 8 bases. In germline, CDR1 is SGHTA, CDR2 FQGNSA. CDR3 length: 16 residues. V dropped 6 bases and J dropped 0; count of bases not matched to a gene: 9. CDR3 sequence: CASSRQGPLPNYGYTF. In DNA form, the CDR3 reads TGTGCCAGCAGTAGACAGGGGCCCCTCCCTAACTATGGCTACACCTTC.

CDR3 in amino acids: CASSPSTGGTEAFF. For the CDR3, the DNA is TGTGCCAGCTCACCATCGACAGGGGGCACTGAAGCTTTCTTT. The chain joins TRBV18 to TRBJ1-1, with 9 bases aligning to TRBD1. J was trimmed by 4 bases and V by 2 bases; bases with no gene match: 2. The length of the CDR3 is 14 residues. CDR1 is KGHSH and CDR2 is LQKENI in the germline V gene.

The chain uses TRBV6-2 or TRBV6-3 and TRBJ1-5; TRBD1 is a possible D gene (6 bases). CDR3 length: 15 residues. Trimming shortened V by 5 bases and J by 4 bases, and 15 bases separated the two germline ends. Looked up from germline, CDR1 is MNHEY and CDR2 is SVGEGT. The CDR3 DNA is TGTGCCAGCAGTCCCCATCAGAGGGGGAATCAGCCCCAGCATTTT. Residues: CASSPHQRGNQPQHF.

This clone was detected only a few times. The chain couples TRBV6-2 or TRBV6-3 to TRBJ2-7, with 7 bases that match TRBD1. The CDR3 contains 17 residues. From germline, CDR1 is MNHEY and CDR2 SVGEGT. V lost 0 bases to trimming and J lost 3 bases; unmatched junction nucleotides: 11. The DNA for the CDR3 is TGTGCCAGCAGTTACTCGCGGTACAGGGGAAAAGGCTACGAGCAGTACTTC. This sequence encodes CASSYSRYRGKGYEQYF.

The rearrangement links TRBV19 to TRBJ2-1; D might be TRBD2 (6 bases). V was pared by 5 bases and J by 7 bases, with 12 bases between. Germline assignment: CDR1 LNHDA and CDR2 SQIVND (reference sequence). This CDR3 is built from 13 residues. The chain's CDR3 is CASSLGAGNEQFF. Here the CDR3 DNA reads TGTGCCAGTAGTCTAGGGGCGGGGAATGAGCAGTTCTTC. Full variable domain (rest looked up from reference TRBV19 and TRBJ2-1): DGGITQSPKYLFRKEGQNVTLSCEQNLNHDAMYWYRQDPGQGLRLIYYSQIVNDFQKGDIAEGYSVSREKKESFPLTVTSAQKNPTAFYLCASSLGAGNEQFFGPGTRLTVL.

For the CDR3, the DNA is TGTGCCAGCAGCTTTGCGGGGACCTACGAGCAGTACTTC. Protein sequence: CASSFAGTYEQYF. The chain carries TRBV7-2 and TRBJ2-7, with D possibly TRBD2 on 6 matching bases. Per the germline V gene, CDR1 is SGHTA and CDR2 is FQGNSA. The CDR3 is made up of 13 amino acids. V lost 3 bases and J 2 bases, leaving 8 bases between the germline ends.

The CDR3 loop reads CASSPGLAGGNEQFF. The CDR3 nucleotides are TGTGCCAGCAGTCCCGGACTAGCGGGGGGCAATGAGCAGTTCTTC. The V gene is TRBV6-2 or TRBV6-3, the J gene TRBJ2-1, with 14 positions matching TRBD2. The CDR3 extends over 15 amino acids. Germline V gene data show CDR1 as MNHEY and CDR2 as SVGEGT. V was pared by 5 bases and J by 6 bases, with 3 bases of the junction left unmatched.

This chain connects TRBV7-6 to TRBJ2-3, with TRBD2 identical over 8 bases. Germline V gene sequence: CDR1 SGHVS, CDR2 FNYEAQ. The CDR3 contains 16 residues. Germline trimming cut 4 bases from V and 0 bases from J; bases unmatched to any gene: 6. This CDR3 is CASSSLAGLSTDTQYF. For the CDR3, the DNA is TGTGCCAGCAGCTCTTTAGCGGGGTTGAGCACAGATACGCAGTATTTT.

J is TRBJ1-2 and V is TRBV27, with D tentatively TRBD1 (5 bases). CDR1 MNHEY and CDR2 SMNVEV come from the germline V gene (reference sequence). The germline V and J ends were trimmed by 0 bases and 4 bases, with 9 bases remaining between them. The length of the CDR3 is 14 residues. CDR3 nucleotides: TGTGCCAGCAGTTTATCCCCGACAGCCTATGGCTACACCTTC. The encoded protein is CASSLSPTAYGYTF.

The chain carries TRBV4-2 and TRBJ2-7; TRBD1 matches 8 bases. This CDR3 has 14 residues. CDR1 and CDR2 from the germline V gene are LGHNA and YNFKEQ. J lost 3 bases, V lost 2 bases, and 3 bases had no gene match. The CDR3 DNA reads TGTGCCAGCAGCCAATACGGACAGGGCTACGAGCAGTACTTC. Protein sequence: CASSQYGQGYEQYF.

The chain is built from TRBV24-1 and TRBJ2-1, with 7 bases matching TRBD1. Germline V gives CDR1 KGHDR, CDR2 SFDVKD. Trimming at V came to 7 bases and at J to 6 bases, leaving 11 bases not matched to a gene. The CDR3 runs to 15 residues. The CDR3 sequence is CATSSGSNRGNEQFF. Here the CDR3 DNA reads TGTGCCACCAGCTCCGGTAGTAACAGGGGCAATGAGCAGTTCTTC.

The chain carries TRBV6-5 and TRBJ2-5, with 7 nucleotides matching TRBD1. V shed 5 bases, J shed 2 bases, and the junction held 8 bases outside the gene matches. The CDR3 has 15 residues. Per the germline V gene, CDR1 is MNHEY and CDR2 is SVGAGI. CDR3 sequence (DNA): TGTGCCAGCAGTCTCCTAAGGGGGCAGCAAGAGACCCAGTACTTC. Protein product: CASSLLRGQQETQYF.

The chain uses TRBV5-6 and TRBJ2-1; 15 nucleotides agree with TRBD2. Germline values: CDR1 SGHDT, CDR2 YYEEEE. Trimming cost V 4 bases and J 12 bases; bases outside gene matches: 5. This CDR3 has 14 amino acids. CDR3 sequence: CASSGVGLAGGQFF. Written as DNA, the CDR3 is TGTGCCAGCAGCGGAGTGGGACTAGCGGGGGGGCAGTTCTTC.

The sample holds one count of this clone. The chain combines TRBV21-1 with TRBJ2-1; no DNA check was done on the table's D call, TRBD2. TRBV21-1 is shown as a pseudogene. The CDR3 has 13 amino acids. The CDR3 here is CASSKVSHNEQFF. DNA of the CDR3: TGTGCCAGCAGCAAAGTATCCCACAATGAGCAGTTCTTC.

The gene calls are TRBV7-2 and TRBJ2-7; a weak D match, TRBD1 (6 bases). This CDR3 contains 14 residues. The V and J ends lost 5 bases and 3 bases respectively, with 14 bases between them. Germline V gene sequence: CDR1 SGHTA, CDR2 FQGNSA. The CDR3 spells CASSPRGQLYEQYF. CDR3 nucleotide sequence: TGTGCCAGCAGCCCAAGAGGACAGCTCTACGAGCAGTACTTC.